Shown below are 2 T cell receptor beta chains from a single sample sequenced in a study of OX40 agonist ivuxolimab in advanced cancers. Data came from immunoSEQ multiplex PCR; TCRdb stores just in-frame clones and leaves some out. The sample lists roughly 70,000 clones, roughly 88% occurring once. The material was CD4+ or CD8+ T cells sorted from blood, obtained in a trial of the OX40 agonist ivuxolimab. These receptor sequences come from an adult with an advanced solid tumor such as melanoma, head and neck, liver or kidney cancer.

The chain links TRBV9 to TRBJ1-2; D gene unclear. This CDR3 has 15 residues. Trimming left V 0 bases short and J 4 bases short, with 13 bases between. CDR1 is SGDLS and CDR2 is YYNGEE in the germline V gene. CDR3 nucleotides: TGTGCCAGCAGCGTAGCGGGGTACGGTGGCTATGGCTACACCTTC. Residues: CASSVAGYGGYGYTF. Combining the CDR3 with reference TRBV9 and TRBJ1-2 gives the whole variable domain DSGVTQTPKHLITATGQRVTLRCSPRSGDLSVYWYQQSLDQGLQFLIQYYNGEERAKGNILERFSAQQFPDLHSELNLSSLELGDSALYFCASSVAGYGGYGYTFGSGTRLTVV.

CDR3 nucleotide sequence: TGTGCCAGCTCACCACAGGGGGGAAGCACAGATACGCAGTATTTT. Its protein product is CASSPQGGSTDTQYF. V is TRBV18 and J is TRBJ2-3; the D gene could be TRBD1 or TRBD2 (6 bases each). V shed 1 base and J shed 0 bases, with 8 bases lying between them. The CDR3 sequence is 15 residues long. Germline CDR1 is KGHSH and CDR2 is LQKENI.